One and the same sample provided the 25 T cell receptor beta chains below, sequenced in a study of CD8 T cells in ankylosing spondylitis. TCRdb re-called the 5' RACE reads with MiXCR, one entry per CDR3 protein. This sample has about 240,000 distinct CDR3 sequences, with around 9.2% found just once. The sample was blood, either unsorted or a sorted T cell fraction (not recorded which). These receptors came from a male donor with ankylosing spondylitis or in good health (not recorded which).

This clonotype was recorded many times. The gene calls are TRBV12-3 or TRBV12-4 and TRBJ2-7, with D maybe TRBD1 (6 bases). Deletions cut 5 bases from V and 7 bases from J, with 9 bases between. CDR3 length: 11 residues. CDR3 DNA: TGTGCCAGCAGTGGGACAAGAGAGCAGTACTTC. The encoded protein is CASSGTREQYF.

This clonotype was observed many times. The DNA for the CDR3 is TGCAGCGTTGAAGGATATGAGCAGTTCTTC. Translated: CSVEGYEQFF. This chain links TRBV29-1 with TRBJ2-1; D not resolved. The length of the CDR3 is 10 residues. V was trimmed by 1 base and J by 8 bases, leaving 3 bases between them. The germline V gene encodes CDR1 SQVTM and CDR2 ANQGSEA.

At least ten counts were recorded for this clonotype. The chain joins TRBV7-2 to TRBJ1-1, with unresolved D. The CDR3 consists of 12 residues. Trimming cost V 1 base and J 6 bases, with 6 bases left between them. Germline-derived CDR1 and CDR2 are SGHTA and FQGNSA. CDR3 DNA: TGTGCCAGCAGCTTAGTTACAGCTGAAGCTTTCTTT. Residues: CASSLVTAEAFF.

The sample holds many counts of this clonotype. V gene TRBV7-2 combines with J gene TRBJ2-5, with no clear D. The germline V gene encodes CDR1 SGHTA and CDR2 FQGNSA. The CDR3 spans 13 residues. Trimming took 5 bases from V and 2 from J, leaving 9 bases between them. The CDR3 here is CASSPKGQETQYF. The CDR3 DNA sequence: TGTGCCAGCAGCCCAAAGGGACAAGAGACCCAGTACTTC.

In its sample, this clonotype was seen many times. The rearrangement links TRBV5-5 to TRBJ1-1; no clear D. Trimming removed 3 bases from V and 0 bases from J, with 9 bases in between. CDR1 and CDR2 (germline): SGHKS, YYEKEE (reference sequence). This CDR3 has 14 residues. CDR3 sequence: CASSSHDMNTEAFF. CDR3 nucleotides: TGTGCCAGCAGCTCGCACGATATGAACACTGAAGCTTTCTTT.

This clonotype came up many times. The chain is built from TRBV5-6 and TRBJ1-1; D gene unclear. V was shortened by 2 bases and J by 5 bases, with 16 bases between the two germline ends. CDR3 length: 15 amino acids. CDR1 is SGHDT, CDR2 YYEEEE, per germline. The CDR3: CASSFPDGVETEAFF. DNA for the CDR3: TGTGCCAGCAGCTTCCCCGACGGGGTGGAGACTGAAGCTTTCTTT.

V usage is TRBV20-1 and J usage is TRBJ2-7; 8 bases fit TRBD2. This CDR3 has 15 residues. The trim removed 5 bases at V and 5 bases at J, leaving 14 bases unmatched. Germline-derived CDR1 and CDR2 are DFQATT and SNEGSKA (reference sequence). In DNA form, the CDR3 reads TGCAGTGCTCCCCAGGGGAGCGGGAGAGGCAACGAGCAGTACTTC. It codes for CSAPQGSGRGNEQYF.

This clonotype was recorded a few times. The chain carries TRBV7-2 and TRBJ2-1; the D call may be TRBD1 or TRBD2 (5 bases each). CDR1 SGHTA and CDR2 FQGNSA come from the germline V gene. V was trimmed by 6 bases and J by 4 bases, leaving 19 bases between them. The CDR3 runs 16 residues. CDR3 DNA: TGTGCCAGCAGTCCCGTTCGGGACGGACCTTACAATGAGCAGTTCTTC. Translated: CASSPVRDGPYNEQFF.

The chain is built from TRBV7-2 and TRBJ2-7; 8 bases line up with TRBD2. The CDR3 sequence is 14 residues long. Germline V gene sequence: CDR1 SGHTA, CDR2 FQGNSA. Trimming at V came to 4 bases and at J to 9 bases, leaving 11 bases not matched to a gene. The CDR3 is CASSSPVAGRVQYF. The CDR3 DNA follows: TGTGCCAGCAGCTCACCAGTAGCGGGGCGGGTGCAGTACTTC.

This chain joins TRBV20-1 and TRBJ2-7; unclear D gene. Germline V gene lookup returns CDR1 DFQATT and CDR2 SNEGSKA (reference sequence). V was shortened by 0 bases and J by 0 bases, with 15 bases between the two germline ends. The CDR3 has 16 amino acids. The CDR3 sequence is CSARDAEYLLSYEQYF. The CDR3 coding sequence is TGCAGTGCTAGAGATGCAGAGTATCTACTCTCCTACGAGCAGTACTTC.

This clonotype was counted only a few times. The chain uses TRBV7-3 and TRBJ1-5; D is unclear. Germline loops: CDR1 SGHTA, CDR2 FQGTGA. CDR3 length equals 14 residues. V was clipped by 2 bases and J by 6 bases, with 11 bases between them. CDR3 loop: CASSLSGSRQPQHF. In DNA, the CDR3 is TGTGCCAGCAGCTTATCGGGGTCGCGTCAGCCCCAGCATTTT.

This clonotype was detected many times. This rearrangement joins TRBV12-3 or TRBV12-4 to TRBJ1-2, with D perhaps matching TRBD1 (6 bases). The ends were cut back, 3 bases at V and 4 bases at J, with 12 bases in the middle. The CDR3 is 14 residues long. The CDR3 DNA sequence: TGTGCCAGCAGTTTGCTCGGGGGGGCCTATGGCTACACCTTC. Translating gives CASSLLGGAYGYTF.

This clonotype turned up a few times. This chain uses TRBV5-1 with TRBJ1-1; D is undetermined. V was pared by 4 bases and J by 7 bases, with 11 bases between. The V gene's germline CDR1 is SGHRS and CDR2 YFSETQ. CDR3 length: 12 amino acids. The CDR3 DNA reads as TGCGCCAGCAGCCGGCCCGAGGGTGAAGCTTTCTTT. Translation gives CASSRPEGEAFF.

This clonotype came up many times. The gene calls are TRBV7-9 and TRBJ2-3, with D maybe TRBD2 (5 bases). V lost 1 base and J lost 2, with 16 bases in between. The length of the CDR3 is 17 residues. Germline lookup yields CDR1 SEHNR and CDR2 FQNEAQ (reference sequence). The CDR3 here is CASSLGGLTPYTDTQYF. DNA of the CDR3: TGTGCCAGCAGCTTAGGCGGGCTAACCCCATACACAGATACGCAGTATTTT.

This clonotype came up many times. CDR3 sequence (DNA): TGCAGTGCTACCAGAACCGGGACTAGCGGATCCTACGAGCAGTACTTC. Protein: CSATRTGTSGSYEQYF. J is TRBJ2-7 and V is TRBV20-1; 11 bases map to TRBD2. Germline loops: CDR1 DFQATT, CDR2 SNEGSKA (reference sequence). This CDR3 spans 16 amino acids. Trimming removed 4 bases from V and 1 base from J; junction bases left unmatched: 9.

The chain carries TRBV12-3 or TRBV12-4 and TRBJ1-5, with D uncertain. With 7 bases removed from V and 0 bases from J, the gap between germline ends came to 7 bases. The CDR3 runs to 13 residues. CDR3 bases: TGTGCCAGCACAAGGAATAGCAATCAGCCCCAGCATTTT. This sequence encodes CASTRNSNQPQHF.

This clonotype was observed at least ten times. The chain links TRBV4-2 to TRBJ1-5; weak D call: TRBD1 (5 bases). Germline CDR1 LGHNA, CDR2 YNFKEQ. This CDR3 spans 16 amino acids. Trimming cost V 0 bases and J 5 bases, with 14 bases left between them. The CDR3 coding sequence is TGTGCCAGCAGCCAAGATTGGGGGGAGGGAGATCAGCCCCAGCATTTT. Its protein is CASSQDWGEGDQPQHF.

The chain carries TRBV7-2 and TRBJ2-3; D may be TRBD2 (5 bases). CDR1 and CDR2 (germline): SGHTA, FQGNSA. Trimming removed 5 bases at V and 3 bases at J, with 15 bases between. The length of the CDR3 is 15 residues. The CDR3 region has the DNA TGTGCCAGCAGCCCCCGGACGGACTTAACAGATACGCAGTATTTT. Translation gives CASSPRTDLTDTQYF.

The V and J genes are TRBV5-1 and TRBJ2-1; 11 positions match TRBD2. Trimming cost V 4 bases and J 7 bases; bases outside gene matches: 16. In germline, CDR1 is SGHRS, CDR2 YFSETQ. The CDR3 spans 18 residues. CDR3 sequence reads: CASSPGTSGTFAVNEQFF. The CDR3 DNA is TGCGCCAGCAGCCCGGGGACTAGCGGCACCTTTGCTGTGAATGAGCAGTTCTTC.

The chain employs TRBV18 and TRBJ2-2; D perhaps matches TRBD1 (6 bases). CDR1 and CDR2 from the germline V gene are KGHSH and LQKENI. Trimming left V 8 bases short and J 5 bases short, with 18 bases between. The CDR3 contains 15 residues. The CDR3 nucleotides are TGTGCCAGCAGTTTTACAGGGACGGAAACCGGGGAGCTGTTTTTT. As protein: CASSFTGTETGELFF.

This clonotype was seen at least ten times. The gene calls are TRBV7-9 and TRBJ2-3; D gene unclear. V lost 3 bases and J 1 base, leaving 11 bases between the germline ends. CDR1 and CDR2 from the germline V gene are SEHNR and FQNEAQ (reference sequence). The CDR3 length is 15 residues. Written as DNA, the CDR3 is TGTGCCAGCAGCTTTGCAGCGTTCGGCACAGATACGCAGTATTTT. It is translated as CASSFAAFGTDTQYF.

In this sample, this clonotype turned up once. The chain has TRBV3-1 and TRBJ1-5; D gene ambiguous. The CDR3 has 13 amino acids. Trimming took 0 bases from V and 9 from J, leaving 9 bases between them. Germline CDR1 and CDR2: LGHDT and YNNKEL (reference sequence). CDR3 protein: CASSQDRQRPQHF. The CDR3 DNA is TGTGCCAGCAGCCAAGATCGCCAGAGGCCCCAGCATTTT.

This clonotype was counted many times. This chain connects TRBV6-2 or TRBV6-3 to TRBJ2-1; TRBD2 matches at 11 bases. This CDR3 contains 15 residues. The germline V gene has CDR1 MNHEY and CDR2 SVGEGT. Unmatched junction bases numbered 3, after V lost 5 bases and J lost 3 bases. The DNA of the CDR3 is TGTGCCAGCAGTCCTACTAGCGGGGGCTACAATGAGCAGTTCTTC. Translated, it gives CASSPTSGGYNEQFF.

The sample holds many counts of this clonotype. A read error may account for a junction end that differs from germline. The genes are TRBV7-7 and TRBJ2-5; TRBD1 matches 8 bases. The CDR3 extends over 15 amino acids. Looked up from germline, CDR1 is SSHAT and CDR2 is FNYEAQ (reference sequence). The CDR3 region is CASSLNPGGAETQYF. CDR3 nucleotide sequence: TGTGCTAGCAGCTTAAATCCAGGGGGCGCGGAGACCCAGTACTTC.

This clonotype was picked up many times. The chain combines TRBV5-1 with TRBJ1-2; 8 bases line up with TRBD1. The CDR3 length is 14 residues. CDR1 is SGHRS, CDR2 YFSETQ, per germline. Unmatched junction bases numbered 7, after V lost 4 bases and J lost 5 bases. The CDR3 loop reads CASSPGQGSYGYTF. The CDR3 DNA follows: TGCGCCAGCAGCCCCGGACAGGGATCGTATGGCTACACCTTC. Full variable domain (missing parts from reference TRBV5-1 and TRBJ1-2): KAGVTQTPRYLIKTRGQQVTLSCSPISGHRSVSWYQQTPGQGLQFLFEYFSETQRNKGNFPGRFSGRQFSNSRSEMNVSTLELGDSALYLCASSPGQGSYGYTFGSGTRLTVV.